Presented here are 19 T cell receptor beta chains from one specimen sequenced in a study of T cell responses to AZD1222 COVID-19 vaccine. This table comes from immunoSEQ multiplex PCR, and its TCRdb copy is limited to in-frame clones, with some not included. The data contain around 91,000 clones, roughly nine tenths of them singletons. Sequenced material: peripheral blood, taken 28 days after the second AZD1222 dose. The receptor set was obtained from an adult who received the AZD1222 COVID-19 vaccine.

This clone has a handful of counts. This CDR3 is CASSYGRRAGGEQFF. The CDR3 nucleotides read TGTGCCAGCAGTTACGGTAGGAGGGCCGGAGGTGAGCAGTTCTTC. V gene TRBV27 combines with J gene TRBJ2-1; perhaps TRBD2 as D (6 bases). Trimming shortened V by 4 bases and J by 9 bases, and 19 bases separated the two germline ends. Germline CDR1 is MNHEY and CDR2 is SMNVEV (reference sequence). The CDR3 sequence is 15 residues long.

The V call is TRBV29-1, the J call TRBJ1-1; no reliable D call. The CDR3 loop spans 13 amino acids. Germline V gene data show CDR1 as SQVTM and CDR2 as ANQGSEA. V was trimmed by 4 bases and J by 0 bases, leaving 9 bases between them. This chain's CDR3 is CSVVGFMNTEAFF. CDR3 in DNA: TGCAGCGTTGTCGGATTCATGAACACTGAAGCTTTCTTT.

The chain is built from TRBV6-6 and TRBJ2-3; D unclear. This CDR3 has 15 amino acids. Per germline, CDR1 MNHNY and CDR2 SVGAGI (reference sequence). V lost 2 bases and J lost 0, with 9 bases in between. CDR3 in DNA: TGTGCCAGCAGTTACGGAGCAGCTAGCACAGATACGCAGTATTTT. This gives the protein CASSYGAASTDTQYF.

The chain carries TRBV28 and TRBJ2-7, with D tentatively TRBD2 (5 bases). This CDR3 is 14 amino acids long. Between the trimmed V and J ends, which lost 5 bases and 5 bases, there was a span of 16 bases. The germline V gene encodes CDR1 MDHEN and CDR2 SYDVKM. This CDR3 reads CASSSAGLNHEQYF. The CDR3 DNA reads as TGTGCCAGCAGTAGCGCCGGACTCAACCACGAGCAGTACTTC. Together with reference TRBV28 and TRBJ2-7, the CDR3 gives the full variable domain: DVKVTQSSRYLVKRTGEKVFLECVQDMDHENMFWYRQDPGLGLRLIYFSYDVKMKEKGDIPEGYSVSREKKERFSLILESASTNQTSMYLCASSSAGLNHEQYFGPGTRLTVT.

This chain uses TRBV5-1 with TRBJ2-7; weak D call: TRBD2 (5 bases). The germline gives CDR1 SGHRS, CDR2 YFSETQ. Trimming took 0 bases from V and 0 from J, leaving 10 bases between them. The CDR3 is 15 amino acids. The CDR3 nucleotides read TGCGCCAGCAGCTTGGAAGGCGCGGGCTCCTACGAGCAGTACTTC. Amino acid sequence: CASSLEGAGSYEQYF.

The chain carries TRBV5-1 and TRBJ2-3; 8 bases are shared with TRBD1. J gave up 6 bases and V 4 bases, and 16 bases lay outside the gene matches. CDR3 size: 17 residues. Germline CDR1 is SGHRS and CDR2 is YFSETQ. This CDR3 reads CASSLRPSGTGMDTQYF. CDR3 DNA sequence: TGCGCCAGCAGCCTTAGGCCCTCCGGGACAGGTATGGATACGCAGTATTTT.

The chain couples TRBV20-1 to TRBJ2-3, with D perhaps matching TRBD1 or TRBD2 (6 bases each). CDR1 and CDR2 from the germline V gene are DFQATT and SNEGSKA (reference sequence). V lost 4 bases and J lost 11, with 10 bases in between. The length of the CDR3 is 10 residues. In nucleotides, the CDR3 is TGCAGTGCTACCAAGGGGGGGCAGTATTTT. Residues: CSATKGGQYF.

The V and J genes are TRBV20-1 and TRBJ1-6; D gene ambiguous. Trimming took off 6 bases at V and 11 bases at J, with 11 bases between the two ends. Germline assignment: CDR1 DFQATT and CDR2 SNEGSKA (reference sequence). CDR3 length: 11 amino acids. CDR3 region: CSATPGTPLHF. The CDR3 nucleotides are TGCAGTGCAACGCCGGGGACACCCCTCCACTTT.

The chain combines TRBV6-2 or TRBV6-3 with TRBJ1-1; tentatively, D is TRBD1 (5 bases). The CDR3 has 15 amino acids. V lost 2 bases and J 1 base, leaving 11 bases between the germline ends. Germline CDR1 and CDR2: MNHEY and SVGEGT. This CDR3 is CASSYGSGGNTEAFF. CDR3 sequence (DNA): TGTGCCAGCAGTTACGGTTCGGGGGGGAACACTGAAGCTTTCTTT.

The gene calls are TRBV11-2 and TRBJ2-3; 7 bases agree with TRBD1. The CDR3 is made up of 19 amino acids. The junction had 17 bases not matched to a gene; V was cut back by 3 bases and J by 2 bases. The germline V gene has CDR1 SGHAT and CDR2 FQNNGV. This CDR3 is CASSFRPGTVGQITDTQYF. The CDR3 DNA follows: TGTGCCAGCAGCTTCCGTCCCGGGACAGTTGGACAAATCACAGATACGCAGTATTTT.

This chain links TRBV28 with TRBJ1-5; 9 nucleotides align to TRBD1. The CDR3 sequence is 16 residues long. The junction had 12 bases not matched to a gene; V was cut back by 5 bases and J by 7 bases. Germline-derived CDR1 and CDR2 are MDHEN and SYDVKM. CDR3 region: CASSTTGTGNYQPQHF. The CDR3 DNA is TGTGCCAGCAGTACAACCGGGACAGGGAATTACCAGCCCCAGCATTTT.

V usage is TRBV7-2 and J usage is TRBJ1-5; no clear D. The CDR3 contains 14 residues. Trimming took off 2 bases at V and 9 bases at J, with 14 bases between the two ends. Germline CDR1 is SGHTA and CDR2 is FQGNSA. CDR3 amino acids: CASSLPGSRRPQHF. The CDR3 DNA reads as TGTGCCAGCAGCTTACCGGGATCCCGTCGGCCCCAGCATTTT. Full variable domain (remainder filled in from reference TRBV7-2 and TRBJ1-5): GAGVSQSPSNKVTEKGKDVELRCDPISGHTALYWYRQSLGQGLEFLIYFQGNSAPDKSGLPSDRFSAERTGGSVSTLTIQRTQQEDSAVYLCASSLPGSRRPQHFGDGTRLSIL.

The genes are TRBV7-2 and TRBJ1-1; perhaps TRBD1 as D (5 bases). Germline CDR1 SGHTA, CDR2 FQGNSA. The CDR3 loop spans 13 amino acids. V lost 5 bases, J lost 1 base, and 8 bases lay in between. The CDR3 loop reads CASSTDRNTEAFF. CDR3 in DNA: TGTGCCAGCAGCACTGACAGGAACACTGAAGCTTTCTTT.

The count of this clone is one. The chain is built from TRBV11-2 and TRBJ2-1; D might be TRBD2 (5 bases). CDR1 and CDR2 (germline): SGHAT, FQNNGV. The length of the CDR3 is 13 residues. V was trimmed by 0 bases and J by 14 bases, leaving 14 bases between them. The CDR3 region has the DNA TGTGCCAGCAGCTTAGATCGACGGACTCCCGAGTTCTTC. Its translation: CASSLDRRTPEFF.

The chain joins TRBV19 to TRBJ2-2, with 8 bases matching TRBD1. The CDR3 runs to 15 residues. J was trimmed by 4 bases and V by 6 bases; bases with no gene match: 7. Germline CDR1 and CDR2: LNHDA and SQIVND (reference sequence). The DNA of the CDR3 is TGTGCCAGTAGCAGGGGGCGCCCCGGCACCGGGGAGCTGTTTTTT. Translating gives CASSRGRPGTGELFF. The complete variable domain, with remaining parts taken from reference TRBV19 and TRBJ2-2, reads DGGITQSPKYLFRKEGQNVTLSCEQNLNHDAMYWYRQDPGQGLRLIYYSQIVNDFQKGDIAEGYSVSREKKESFPLTVTSAQKNPTAFYLCASSRGRPGTGELFFGEGSRLTVL.

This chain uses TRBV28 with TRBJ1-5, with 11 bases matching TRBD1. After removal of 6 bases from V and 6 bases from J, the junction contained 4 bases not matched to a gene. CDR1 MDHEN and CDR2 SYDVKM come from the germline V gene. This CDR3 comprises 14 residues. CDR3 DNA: TGTGCCAGCAGGGGACAGGGGGAGGGTCAGCCCCAGCATTTT. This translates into CASRGQGEGQPQHF.

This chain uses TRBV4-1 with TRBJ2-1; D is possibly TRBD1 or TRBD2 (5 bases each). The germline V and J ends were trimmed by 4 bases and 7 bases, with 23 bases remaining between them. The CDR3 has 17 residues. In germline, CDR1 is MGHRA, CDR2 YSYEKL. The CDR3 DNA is TGCGCCAGCAGCCCTGGATGGGGGAGACAAATCTATAATGAGCAGTTCTTC. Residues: CASSPGWGRQIYNEQFF.

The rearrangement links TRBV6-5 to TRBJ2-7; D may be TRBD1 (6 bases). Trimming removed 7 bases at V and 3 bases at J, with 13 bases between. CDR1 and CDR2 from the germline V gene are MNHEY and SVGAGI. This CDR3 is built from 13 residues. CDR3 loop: CASNHREFYEQYF. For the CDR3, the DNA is TGTGCCAGCAATCACAGGGAATTCTACGAGCAGTACTTC.

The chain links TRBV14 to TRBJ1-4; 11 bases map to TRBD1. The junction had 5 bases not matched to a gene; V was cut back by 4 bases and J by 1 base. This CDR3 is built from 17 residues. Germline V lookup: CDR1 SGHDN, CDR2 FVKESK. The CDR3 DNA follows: TGTGCCAGCAGCCCCCCGGGGACAGGGGGAACTAATGAAAAACTGTTTTTT. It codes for CASSPPGTGGTNEKLFF.